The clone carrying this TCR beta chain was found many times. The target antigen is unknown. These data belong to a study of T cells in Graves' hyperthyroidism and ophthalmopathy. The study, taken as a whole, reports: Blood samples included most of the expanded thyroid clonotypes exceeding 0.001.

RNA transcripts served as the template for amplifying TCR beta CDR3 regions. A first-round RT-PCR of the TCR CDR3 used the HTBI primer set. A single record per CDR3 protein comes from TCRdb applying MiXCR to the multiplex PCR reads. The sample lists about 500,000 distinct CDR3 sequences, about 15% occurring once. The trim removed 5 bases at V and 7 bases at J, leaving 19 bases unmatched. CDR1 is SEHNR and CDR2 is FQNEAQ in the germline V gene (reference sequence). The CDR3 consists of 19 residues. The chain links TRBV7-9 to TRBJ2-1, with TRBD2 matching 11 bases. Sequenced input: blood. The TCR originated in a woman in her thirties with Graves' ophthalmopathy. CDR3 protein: CASSTLPVLAGGGLNEQFF. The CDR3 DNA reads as TGTGCCAGCAGCACCCTTCCAGTCCTAGCGGGAGGCGGGTTGAATGAGCAGTTCTTC. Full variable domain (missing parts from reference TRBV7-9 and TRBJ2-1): DTGVSQNPRHKITKRGQNVTFRCDPISEHNRLYWYRQTLGQGPEFLTYFQNEAQLEKSRLLSDRFSAERPKGSFSTLEIQRTEQGDSAMYLCASSTLPVLAGGGLNEQFFGPGTRLTVL.